This section outlines one TCR beta chain sequence together with its context. These data are taken from a study of blood T cell repertoires in COVID-19. Germline lookup yields CDR1 SGHAT and CDR2 FQNNGV. Trimming stripped 5 bases from V and 3 bases from J, with 4 bases between. This CDR3 is built from 11 residues. Measured with immunoSEQ multiplex PCR; TCRdb has only the in-frame clones, and not every one. The repertoire includes 95,000 to 120,000 clones, 81% of them detected once, and under 2% sits in the top ten. J is TRBJ2-5 and V is TRBV11-2; the D is unclear. This sequence was found in a man aged 50 to 60 with acute or convalescent COVID-19. Sequenced input: peripheral blood. The CDR3 loop is CASSVKETQYF. In DNA form, the CDR3 reads TGTGCCAGCAGCGTAAAAGAGACCCAGTACTTC.